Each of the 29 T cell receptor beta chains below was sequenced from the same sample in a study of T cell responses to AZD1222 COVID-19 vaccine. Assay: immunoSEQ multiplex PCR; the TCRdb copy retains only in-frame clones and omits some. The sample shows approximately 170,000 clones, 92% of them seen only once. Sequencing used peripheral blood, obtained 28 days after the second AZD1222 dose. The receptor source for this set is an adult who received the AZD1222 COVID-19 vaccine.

The CDR3 nucleotides read TGTGCCAGCTCACCACGGCTAGCGGAGGACAATGAGCAGTTCTTC. It codes for CASSPRLAEDNEQFF. This rearrangement joins TRBV18 to TRBJ2-1, with TRBD2 matching over 7 bases. The CDR3 has 15 amino acids. Losses at the gene ends were 1 base for V and 5 bases for J; bases not matched to a gene: 5. The germline gives CDR1 KGHSH, CDR2 LQKENI. Filled out from reference TRBV18 and TRBJ2-1, the complete variable domain reads NAGVMQNPRHLVRRRGQEARLRCSPMKGHSHVYWYRQLPEEGLKFMVYLQKENIIDESGMPKERFSAEFPKEGPSILRIQQVVRGDSAAYFCASSPRLAEDNEQFFGPGTRLTVL.

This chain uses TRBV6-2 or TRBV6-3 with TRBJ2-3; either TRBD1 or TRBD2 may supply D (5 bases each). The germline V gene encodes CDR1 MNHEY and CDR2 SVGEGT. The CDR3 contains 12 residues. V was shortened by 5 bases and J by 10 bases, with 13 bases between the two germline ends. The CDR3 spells CASSITLGAQYF. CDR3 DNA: TGTGCCAGCAGTATCACCTTGGGGGCGCAGTATTTT.

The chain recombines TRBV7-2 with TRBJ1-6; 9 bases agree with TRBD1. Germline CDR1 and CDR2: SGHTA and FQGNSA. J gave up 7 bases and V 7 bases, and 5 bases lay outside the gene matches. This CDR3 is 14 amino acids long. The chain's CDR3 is CASTGDRGNSPLHF. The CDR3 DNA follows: TGTGCCAGCACGGGAGACAGGGGGAATTCACCCCTCCACTTT.

The CDR3 sequence: CASSLGTARSTDTQYF. Written as DNA, the CDR3 is TGTGCCAGCAGCTTGGGGACAGCAAGAAGCACAGATACGCAGTATTTT. The chain couples TRBV5-4 to TRBJ2-3; TRBD1 might be the D (6 bases). V was shortened by 0 bases and J by 0 bases, with 11 bases between the two germline ends. CDR1 SGHNT and CDR2 YYREEE come from the germline V gene (reference sequence). The CDR3 covers 16 residues. Full variable domain (outside the CDR3, taken from reference TRBV5-4 and TRBJ2-3): ETGVTQSPTHLIKTRGQQVTLRCSSQSGHNTVSWYQQALGQGPQFIFQYYREEENGRGNFPPRFSGLQFPNYSSELNVNALELDDSALYLCASSLGTARSTDTQYFGPGTRLTVL.

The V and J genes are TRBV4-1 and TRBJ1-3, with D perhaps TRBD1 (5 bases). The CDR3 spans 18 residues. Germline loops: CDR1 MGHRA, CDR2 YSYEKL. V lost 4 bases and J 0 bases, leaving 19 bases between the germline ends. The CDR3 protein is CASSLHIGTAGSGNTIYF. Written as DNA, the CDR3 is TGCGCCAGCAGCCTACACATAGGGACCGCCGGCTCTGGAAACACCATATATTTT.

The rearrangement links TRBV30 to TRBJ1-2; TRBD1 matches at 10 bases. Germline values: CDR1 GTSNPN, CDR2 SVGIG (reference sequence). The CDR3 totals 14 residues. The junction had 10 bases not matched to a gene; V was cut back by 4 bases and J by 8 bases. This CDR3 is CAWTRDRGSWGYTF. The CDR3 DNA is TGTGCCTGGACCCGGGACAGGGGTTCGTGGGGCTACACCTTC.

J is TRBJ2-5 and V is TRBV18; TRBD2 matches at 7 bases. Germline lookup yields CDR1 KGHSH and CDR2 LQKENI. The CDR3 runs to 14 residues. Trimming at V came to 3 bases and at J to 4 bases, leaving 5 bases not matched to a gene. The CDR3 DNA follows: TGTGCCAGCTCACCTCAACGCGGGGGAGAGACCCAGTACTTC. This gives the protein CASSPQRGGETQYF.

CDR3 loop: CASSPPGLGDYEQYF. The CDR3 DNA reads TGTGCCAGCAGTCCCCCGGGGCTTGGGGACTACGAGCAGTACTTC. J is TRBJ2-7 and V is TRBV11-2, with D possibly being TRBD1 or TRBD2 (5 bases each). This CDR3 spans 15 amino acids. Germline assignment: CDR1 SGHAT and CDR2 FQNNGV. Between the trimmed V and J ends, which lost 6 bases and 3 bases, there was a span of 18 bases.

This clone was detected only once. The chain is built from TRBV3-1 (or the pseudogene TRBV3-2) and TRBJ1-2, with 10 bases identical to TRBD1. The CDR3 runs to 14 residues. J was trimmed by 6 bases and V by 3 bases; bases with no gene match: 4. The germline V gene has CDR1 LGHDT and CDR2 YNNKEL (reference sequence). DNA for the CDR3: TGTGCCAGCAGCCATACCGGGACAGGGGATGGCTACACCTTC. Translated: CASSHTGTGDGYTF.

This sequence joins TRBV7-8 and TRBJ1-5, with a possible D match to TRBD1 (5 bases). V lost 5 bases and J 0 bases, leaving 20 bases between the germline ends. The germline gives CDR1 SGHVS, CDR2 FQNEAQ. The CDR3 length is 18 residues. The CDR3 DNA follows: TGTGCCAGCAGCCGGCACAAACAACAGGTCCTTAGCAATCAGCCCCAGCATTTT. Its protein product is CASSRHKQQVLSNQPQHF.

The CDR3 DNA sequence: TGTGCCAGCAGCCCGGACATCTACGAGCAGTACTTC. Translating it yields CASSPDIYEQYF. The chain employs TRBV7-9 and TRBJ2-7; a weak D match, TRBD1 (5 bases). The CDR3 runs to 12 residues. Trimming took 5 bases from V and 3 from J, leaving 8 bases between them. Germline V gene sequence: CDR1 SEHNR, CDR2 FQNEAQ (reference sequence). The variable domain in full, with the rest retrieved from reference TRBV7-9 and TRBJ2-7, is DTGVSQNPRHKITKRGQNVTFRCDPISEHNRLYWYRQTLGQGPEFLTYFQNEAQLEKSRLLSDRFSAERPKGSFSTLEIQRTEQGDSAMYLCASSPDIYEQYFGPGTRLTVT.

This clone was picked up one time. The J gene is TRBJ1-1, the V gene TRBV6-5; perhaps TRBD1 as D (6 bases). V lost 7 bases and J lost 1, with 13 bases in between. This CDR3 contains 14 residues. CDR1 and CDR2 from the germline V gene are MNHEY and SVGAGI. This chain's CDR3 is CASNVQGRNTEAFF. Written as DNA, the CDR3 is TGTGCCAGCAATGTACAGGGTAGGAACACTGAAGCTTTCTTT.

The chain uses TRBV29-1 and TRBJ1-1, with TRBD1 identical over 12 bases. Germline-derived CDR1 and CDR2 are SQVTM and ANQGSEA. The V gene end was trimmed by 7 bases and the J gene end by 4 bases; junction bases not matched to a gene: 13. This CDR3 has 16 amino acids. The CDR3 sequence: CSAVSWDRGRFTEAFF. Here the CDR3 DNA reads TGCAGCGCAGTGTCGTGGGACAGGGGGCGTTTCACTGAAGCTTTCTTT.

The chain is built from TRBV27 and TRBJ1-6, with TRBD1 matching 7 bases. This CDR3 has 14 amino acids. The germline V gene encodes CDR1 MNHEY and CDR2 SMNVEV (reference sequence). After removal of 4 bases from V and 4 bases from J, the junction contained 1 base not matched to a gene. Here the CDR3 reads CASSWDSYNSPLHF. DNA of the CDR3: TGTGCCAGCAGTTGGGACAGTTATAATTCACCCCTCCACTTT.

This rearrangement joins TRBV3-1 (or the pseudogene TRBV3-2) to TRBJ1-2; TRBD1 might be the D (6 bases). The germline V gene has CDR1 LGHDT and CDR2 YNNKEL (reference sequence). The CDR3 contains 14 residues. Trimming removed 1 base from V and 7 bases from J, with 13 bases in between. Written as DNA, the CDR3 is TGTGCCAGCAGCCAAGGGGGGGGCCGAGGTGGCTACACCTTC. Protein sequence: CASSQGGGRGGYTF.

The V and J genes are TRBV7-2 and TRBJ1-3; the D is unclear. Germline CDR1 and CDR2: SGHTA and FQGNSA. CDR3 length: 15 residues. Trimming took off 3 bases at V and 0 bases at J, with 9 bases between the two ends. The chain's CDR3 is CASSFDAISGNTIYF. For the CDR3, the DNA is TGTGCCAGCAGCTTTGACGCGATCTCTGGAAACACCATATATTTT.

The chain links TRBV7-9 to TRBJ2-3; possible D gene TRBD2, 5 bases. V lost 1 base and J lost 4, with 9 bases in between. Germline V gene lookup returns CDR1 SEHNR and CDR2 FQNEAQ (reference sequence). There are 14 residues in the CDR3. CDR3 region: CASSLGRGPDTQYF. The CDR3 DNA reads TGTGCCAGCAGCTTAGGTCGGGGTCCAGATACGCAGTATTTT.

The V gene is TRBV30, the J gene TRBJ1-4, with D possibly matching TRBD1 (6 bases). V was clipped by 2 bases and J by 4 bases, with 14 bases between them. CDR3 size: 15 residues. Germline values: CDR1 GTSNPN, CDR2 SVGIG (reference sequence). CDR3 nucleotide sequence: TGTGCCTGGAGTTCCTCAGGGGCTCTTAATGAAAAACTGTTTTTT. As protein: CAWSSSGALNEKLFF.

CDR3 protein: CASSSEGKRYNEQFF. Written as DNA, the CDR3 is TGCGCCAGCAGCTCCGAGGGGAAACGGTACAATGAGCAGTTCTTC. The chain is built from TRBV5-1 and TRBJ2-1, with D perhaps TRBD1 or TRBD2 (5 bases each). The CDR3 has 15 residues. Germline assignment: CDR1 SGHRS and CDR2 YFSETQ. V dropped 3 bases and J dropped 4 bases, with 14 bases sitting between them.

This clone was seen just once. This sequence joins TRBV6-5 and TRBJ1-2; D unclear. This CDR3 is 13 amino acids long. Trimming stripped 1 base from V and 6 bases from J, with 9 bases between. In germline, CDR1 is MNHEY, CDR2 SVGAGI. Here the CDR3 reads CASSYLSSDGYTF. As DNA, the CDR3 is TGTGCCAGCAGTTACTTATCGAGTGATGGCTACACCTTC.

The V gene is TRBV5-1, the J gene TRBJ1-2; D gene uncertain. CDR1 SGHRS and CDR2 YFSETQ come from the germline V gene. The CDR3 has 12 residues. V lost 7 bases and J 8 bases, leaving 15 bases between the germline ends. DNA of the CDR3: TGCGCCAGCTTGGACTTGGGCGGGGGCTACACCTTC. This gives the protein CASLDLGGGYTF.

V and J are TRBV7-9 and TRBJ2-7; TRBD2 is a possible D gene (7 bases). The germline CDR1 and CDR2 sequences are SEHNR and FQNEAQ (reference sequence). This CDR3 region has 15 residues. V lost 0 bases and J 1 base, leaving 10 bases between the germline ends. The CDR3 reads CASSLARGTSYEQYF. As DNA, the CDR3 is TGTGCCAGCAGCTTAGCGCGGGGGACATCCTACGAGCAGTACTTC.

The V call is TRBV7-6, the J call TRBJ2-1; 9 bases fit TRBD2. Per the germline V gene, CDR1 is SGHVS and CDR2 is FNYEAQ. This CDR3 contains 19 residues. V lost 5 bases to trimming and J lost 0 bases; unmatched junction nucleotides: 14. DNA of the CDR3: TGTGCCAGCAGCCCTTTAGGGGCTCTAGCGGGGCACTCCTACAATGAGCAGTTCTTC. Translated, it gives CASSPLGALAGHSYNEQFF.

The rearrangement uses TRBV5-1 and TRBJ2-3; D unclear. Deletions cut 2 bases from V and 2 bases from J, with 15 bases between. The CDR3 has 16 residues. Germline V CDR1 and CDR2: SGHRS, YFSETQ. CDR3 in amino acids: CASSLRPDGPTDTQYF. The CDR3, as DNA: TGCGCCAGCAGCTTACGACCCGACGGCCCCACAGATACGCAGTATTTT. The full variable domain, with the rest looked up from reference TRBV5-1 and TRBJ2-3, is KAGVTQTPRYLIKTRGQQVTLSCSPISGHRSVSWYQQTPGQGLQFLFEYFSETQRNKGNFPGRFSGRQFSNSRSEMNVSTLELGDSALYLCASSLRPDGPTDTQYFGPGTRLTVL.

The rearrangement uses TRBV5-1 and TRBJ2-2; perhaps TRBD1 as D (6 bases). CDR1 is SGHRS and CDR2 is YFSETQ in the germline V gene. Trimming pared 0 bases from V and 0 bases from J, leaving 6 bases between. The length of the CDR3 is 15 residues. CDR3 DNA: TGCGCCAGCAGCTTGGAGGGGGCGAACACCGGGGAGCTGTTTTTT. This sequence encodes CASSLEGANTGELFF.

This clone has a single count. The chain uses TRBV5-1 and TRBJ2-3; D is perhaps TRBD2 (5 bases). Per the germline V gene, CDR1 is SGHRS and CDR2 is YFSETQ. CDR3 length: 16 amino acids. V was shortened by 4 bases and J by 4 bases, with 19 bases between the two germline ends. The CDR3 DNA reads TGCGCCAGCAGCCGAGGGCAGAGGTCGGGATCAGATACGCAGTATTTT. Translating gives CASSRGQRSGSDTQYF.

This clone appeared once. CDR3 coding DNA: TGCGCCAGCAGCCTCCACGGGGACGCGGCCCAGTACTTC. Translating it yields CASSLHGDAAQYF. V gene TRBV5-1 combines with J gene TRBJ2-5; D is perhaps TRBD1 or TRBD2 (5 bases each). V lost 4 bases and J lost 9, with 16 bases in between. The germline V gene encodes CDR1 SGHRS and CDR2 YFSETQ. The CDR3 is made up of 13 amino acids.

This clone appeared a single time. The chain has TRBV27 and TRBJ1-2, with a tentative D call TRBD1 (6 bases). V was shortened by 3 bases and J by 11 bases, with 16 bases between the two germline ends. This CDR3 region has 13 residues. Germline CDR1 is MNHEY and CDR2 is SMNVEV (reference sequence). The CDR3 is CASSFSGGLFYTF. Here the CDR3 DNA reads TGTGCCAGCAGTTTTTCGGGGGGCCTATTTTACACCTTC.

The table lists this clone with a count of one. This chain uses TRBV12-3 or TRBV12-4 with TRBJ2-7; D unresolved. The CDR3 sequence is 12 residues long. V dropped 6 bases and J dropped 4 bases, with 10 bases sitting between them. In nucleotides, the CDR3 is TGTGCCAGCAGCCCCGGAGCTTACGAGCAGTACTTC. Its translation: CASSPGAYEQYF.